Sequencing of this TCR beta chain was carried out in a study of T cells in Graves' hyperthyroidism and ophthalmopathy. The wider study: Peripheral blood was secured at the point of initial diagnosis, before any treatment.

This clonotype has more than one count but fewer than ten. Antigen specificity is unknown. Study results and caveats: In validation, the model predicted ophthalmopathy. These predictions came a median roughly seven months before onset.

Regions amplified from RNA transcripts were the TCR beta CDR3 regions. Using the HTBI primer set, a first-round RT-PCR was run on the TCR CDR3. TCRdb processed the multiplex PCR reads anew with MiXCR; each CDR3 protein has one entry. The table records about 260,000 distinct CDR3 sequences, roughly 22% of them present only once. The germline V gene has CDR1 MNHEY and CDR2 SMNVEV (reference sequence). Trimming took 4 bases from V and 7 from J, leaving 16 bases between them. The CDR3 totals 15 residues. The cohort's ophthalmopathy patients, a group with duration under 3 months, had a Clinical Activity Score of at least 3 and a NOSPECS grade of at least 4. Fresh 10 ml peripheral blood yielded PBMCs.

The material sequenced was blood. The receptor was isolated from a man aged 30-40 years with Graves' ophthalmopathy. V is TRBV27 and J is TRBJ2-2, with D perhaps matching TRBD2 (6 bases). CDR3: CASSSPGRYHGELFF. CDR3 nucleotides: TGTGCCAGCAGTTCTCCCGGGAGATACCACGGGGAGCTGTTTTTT.